Below are 3 T cell receptor beta chains sequenced from a single sample in a study of CD8+ T cells in alopecia areata. Sequencing relied on a cDNA template that was reverse transcribed from extracted RNA. The data were produced by immunoSEQ multiplex PCR, yet TCRdb's version contains in-frame clones alone and is incomplete. The repertoire consists of 150,000 to 200,000 clones, with about 70% occurring once and the leading ten covering roughly 10%. The sample was CD8+ T cells sorted from blood, taken at week 0. The receptor set was obtained from a human donor with alopecia areata.

This clone was recorded only once. V is TRBV6-5 and J is TRBJ1-1; tentative D call: TRBD1 (6 bases). Germline values: CDR1 MNHEY, CDR2 SVGAGI. V lost 2 bases and J lost 3, with 16 bases in between. There are 16 residues in the CDR3. For the CDR3, the DNA is TGTGCCAGCAGTTACGCGGCCGACAGGCCGTACACTGAAGCTTTCTTT. Its protein is CASSYAADRPYTEAFF.

As regards this clone: The junction and the germline gene differ at one end; a read error may be behind it. The chain recombines TRBV9 with TRBJ1-2, with a weak D call TRBD1 (6 bases). Germline V gene lookup returns CDR1 SGDLS and CDR2 YYNGEE. The CDR3 totals 14 residues. The CDR3 DNA reads as TGTGCCAGCAGCGTAGCATCTTTGCTACAGGGACTGGCCTTC. Translated: CASSVASLLQGLAF.

This sequence joins TRBV5-6 and TRBJ2-7; D remains ambiguous. This CDR3 is 17 amino acids long. Trimming left V 0 bases short and J 6 bases short, with 22 bases between. Looked up from germline, CDR1 is SGHDT and CDR2 is YYEEEE. The DNA of the CDR3 is TGTGCCAGCAGCTTGGGGACCTCCTACTCCTACGGTCTCGAGCAGTACTTC. Protein: CASSLGTSYSYGLEQYF.